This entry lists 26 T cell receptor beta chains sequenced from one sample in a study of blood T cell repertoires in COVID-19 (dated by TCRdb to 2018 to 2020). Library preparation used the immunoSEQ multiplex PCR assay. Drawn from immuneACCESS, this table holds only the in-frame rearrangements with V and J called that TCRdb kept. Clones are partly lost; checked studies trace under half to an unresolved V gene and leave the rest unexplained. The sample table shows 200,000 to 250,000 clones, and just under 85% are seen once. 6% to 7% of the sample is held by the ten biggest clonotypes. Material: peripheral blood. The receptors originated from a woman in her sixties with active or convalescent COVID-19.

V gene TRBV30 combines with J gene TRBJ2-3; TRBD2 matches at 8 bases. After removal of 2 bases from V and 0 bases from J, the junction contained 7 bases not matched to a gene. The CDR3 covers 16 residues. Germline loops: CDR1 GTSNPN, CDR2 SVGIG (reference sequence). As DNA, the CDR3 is TGTGCCTGGAGTCGTGGACTAGCTGCTAGCACAGATACGCAGTATTTT. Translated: CAWSRGLAASTDTQYF.

This CDR3 is CASSLGGGANVLTF. CDR3 coding DNA: TGCGCCAGCAGCTTGGGAGGCGGGGCCAACGTCCTGACTTTC. The J gene is TRBJ2-6, the V gene TRBV5-1, with D uncertain. CDR1 is SGHRS and CDR2 is YFSETQ in the germline V gene. There are 14 residues in the CDR3. The V gene lost 0 bases and the J gene lost 4 bases, with 5 bases spanning the gap.

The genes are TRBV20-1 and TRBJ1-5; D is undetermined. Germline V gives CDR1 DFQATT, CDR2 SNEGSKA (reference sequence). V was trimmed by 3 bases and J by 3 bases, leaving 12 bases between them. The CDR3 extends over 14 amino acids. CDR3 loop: CSASGGNHNQPQHF. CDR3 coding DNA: TGCAGTGCTAGTGGCGGAAATCACAATCAGCCCCAGCATTTT.

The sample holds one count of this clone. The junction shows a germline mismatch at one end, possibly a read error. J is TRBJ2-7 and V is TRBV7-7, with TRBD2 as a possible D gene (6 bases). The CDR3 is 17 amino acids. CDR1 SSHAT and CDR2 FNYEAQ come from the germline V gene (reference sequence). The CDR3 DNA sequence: TGTGCTAGCAGCTTAGCTCTCGGGGGACCGCCGGCGGTCGAGCAGTACTTC. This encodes CASSLALGGPPAVEQYF. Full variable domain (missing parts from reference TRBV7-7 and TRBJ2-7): GAGVSQSPRYKVTKRGQDVTLRCDPISSHATLYWYQQALGQGPEFLTYFNYEAQPDKSGLPSDRFSAERPEGSISTLTIQRTEQRDSAMYRCASSLALGGPPAVEQYFGPGTRLTVT.

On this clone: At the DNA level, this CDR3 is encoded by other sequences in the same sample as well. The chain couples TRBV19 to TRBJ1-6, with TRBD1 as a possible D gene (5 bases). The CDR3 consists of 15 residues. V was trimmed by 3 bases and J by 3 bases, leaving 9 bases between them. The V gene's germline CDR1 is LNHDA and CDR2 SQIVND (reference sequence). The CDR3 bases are TGTGCCAGTAGTATCCAGGGCAGCTATAATTCACCCCTCCACTTT. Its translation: CASSIQGSYNSPLHF.

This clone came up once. The CDR3 bases are TGTGCCAGCAGGTCGACAGGGAACACTGAAGCTTTCTTT. It codes for CASRSTGNTEAFF. This chain joins TRBV7-8 and TRBJ1-1; TRBD1 might be the D (6 bases). Per the germline V gene, CDR1 is SGHVS and CDR2 is FQNEAQ. The length of the CDR3 is 13 residues. V dropped 6 bases and J dropped 1 base, with 9 bases sitting between them.

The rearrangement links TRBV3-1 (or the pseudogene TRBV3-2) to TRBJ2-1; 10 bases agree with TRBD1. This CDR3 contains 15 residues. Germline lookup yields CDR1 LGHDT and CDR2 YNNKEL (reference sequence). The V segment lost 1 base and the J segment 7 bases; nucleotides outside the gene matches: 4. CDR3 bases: TGTGCCAGCAGCCAAGGGACAGGGGGTGGGAATGAGCAGTTCTTC. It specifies CASSQGTGGGNEQFF.

The CDR3 here is CASSLAGRGDEQYF. The CDR3 region has the DNA TGTGCCAGCAGCTTAGCTGGGCGCGGGGACGAGCAGTACTTC. The V gene is TRBV11-3, the J gene TRBJ2-7; D possibly corresponds to TRBD2 (6 bases). This CDR3 spans 14 amino acids. Trimming removed 1 base from V and 5 bases from J, with 12 bases in between. From germline, CDR1 is SGHNT and CDR2 YENEEA.

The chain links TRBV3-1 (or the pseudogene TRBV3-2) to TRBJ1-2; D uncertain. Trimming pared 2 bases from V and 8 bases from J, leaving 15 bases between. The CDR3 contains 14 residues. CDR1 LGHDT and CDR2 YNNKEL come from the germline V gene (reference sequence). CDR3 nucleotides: TGTGCCAGCAGCCAATTAGGAGGAAGGGAAGGCTACACCTTC. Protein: CASSQLGGREGYTF.

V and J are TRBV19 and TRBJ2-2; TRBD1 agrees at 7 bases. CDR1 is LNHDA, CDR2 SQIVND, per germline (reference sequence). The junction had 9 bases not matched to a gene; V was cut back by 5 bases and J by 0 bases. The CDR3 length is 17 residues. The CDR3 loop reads CASSRQGGGANTGELFF. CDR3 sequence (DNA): TGTGCCAGTAGTCGACAGGGTGGGGGCGCGAACACCGGGGAGCTGTTTTTT.

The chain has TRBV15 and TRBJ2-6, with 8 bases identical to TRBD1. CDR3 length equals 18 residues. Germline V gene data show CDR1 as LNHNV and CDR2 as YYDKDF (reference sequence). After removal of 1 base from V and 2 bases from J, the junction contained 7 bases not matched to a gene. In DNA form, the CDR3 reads TGTGCCACCAGCAGAGTAACAGGGGGGAACCCTGGGGCCAACGTCCTGACTTTC. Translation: CATSRVTGGNPGANVLTF. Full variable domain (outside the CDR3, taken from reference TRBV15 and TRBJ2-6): DAMVIQNPRYQVTQFGKPVTLSCSQTLNHNVMYWYQQKSSQAPKLLFHYYDKDFNNEADTPDNFQSRRPNTSFCFLDIRSPGLGDTAMYLCATSRVTGGNPGANVLTFGAGSRLTVL.

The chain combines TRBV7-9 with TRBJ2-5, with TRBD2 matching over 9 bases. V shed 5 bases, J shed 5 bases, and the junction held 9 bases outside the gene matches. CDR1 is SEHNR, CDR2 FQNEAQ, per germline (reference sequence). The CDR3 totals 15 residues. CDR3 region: CASSQGLALGETQYF. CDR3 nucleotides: TGTGCCAGCAGCCAGGGACTAGCACTGGGGGAGACCCAGTACTTC.

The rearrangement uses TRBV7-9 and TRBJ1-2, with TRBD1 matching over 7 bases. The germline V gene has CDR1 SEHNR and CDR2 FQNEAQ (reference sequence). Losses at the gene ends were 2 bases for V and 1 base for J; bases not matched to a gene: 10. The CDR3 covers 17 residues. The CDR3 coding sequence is TGTGCCAGCAGCTTACCCCGACAGGGCCATAGTAACTATGGCTACACCTTC. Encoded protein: CASSLPRQGHSNYGYTF.

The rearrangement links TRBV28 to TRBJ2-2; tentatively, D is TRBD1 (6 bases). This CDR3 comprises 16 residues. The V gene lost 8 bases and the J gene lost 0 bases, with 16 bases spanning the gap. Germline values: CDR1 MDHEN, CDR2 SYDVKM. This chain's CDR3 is CASGRTGQPNTGELFF. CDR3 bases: TGTGCCAGCGGACGAACTGGACAGCCGAACACCGGGGAGCTGTTTTTT. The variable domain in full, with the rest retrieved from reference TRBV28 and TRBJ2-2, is DVKVTQSSRYLVKRTGEKVFLECVQDMDHENMFWYRQDPGLGLRLIYFSYDVKMKEKGDIPEGYSVSREKKERFSLILESASTNQTSMYLCASGRTGQPNTGELFFGEGSRLTVL.

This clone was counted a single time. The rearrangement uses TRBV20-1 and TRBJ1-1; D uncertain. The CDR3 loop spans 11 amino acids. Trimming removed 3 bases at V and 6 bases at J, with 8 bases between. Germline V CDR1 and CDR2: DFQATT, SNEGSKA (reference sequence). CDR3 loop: CSASGRSEAFF. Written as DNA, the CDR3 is TGCAGTGCTAGCGGTCGCTCTGAAGCTTTCTTT.

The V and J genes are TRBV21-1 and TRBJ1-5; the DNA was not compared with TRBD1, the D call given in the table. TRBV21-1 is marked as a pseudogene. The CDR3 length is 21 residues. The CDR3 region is CASSKARKGTGEARVDQPQHF. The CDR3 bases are TGTGCCAGCAGCAAAGCGCGGAAGGGGACAGGGGAGGCCAGGGTGGATCAGCCCCAGCATTTT.

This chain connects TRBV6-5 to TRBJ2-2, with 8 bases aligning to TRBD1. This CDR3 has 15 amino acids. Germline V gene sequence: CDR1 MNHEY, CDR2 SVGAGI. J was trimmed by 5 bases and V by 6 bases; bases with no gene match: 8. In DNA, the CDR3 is TGTGCCAGCAGCCCGCAGGGGGCGGAAACCGGGGAGCTGTTTTTT. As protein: CASSPQGAETGELFF.

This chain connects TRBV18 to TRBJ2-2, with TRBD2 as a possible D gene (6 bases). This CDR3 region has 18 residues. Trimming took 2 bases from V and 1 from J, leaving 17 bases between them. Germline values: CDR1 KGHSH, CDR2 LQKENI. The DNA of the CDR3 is TGTGCCAGCTCACCAGAGCCGTGGGCGGGGCGGAACACCGGGGAGCTGTTTTTT. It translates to CASSPEPWAGRNTGELFF.

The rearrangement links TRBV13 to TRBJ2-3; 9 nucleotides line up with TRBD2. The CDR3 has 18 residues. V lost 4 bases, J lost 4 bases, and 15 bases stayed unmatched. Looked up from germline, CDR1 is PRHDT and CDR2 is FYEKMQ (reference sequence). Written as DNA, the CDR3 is TGTGCCAGCAGCTCCCGGGGGATAGCGGGGGCTGAGGCAGATACGCAGTATTTT. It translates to CASSSRGIAGAEADTQYF.

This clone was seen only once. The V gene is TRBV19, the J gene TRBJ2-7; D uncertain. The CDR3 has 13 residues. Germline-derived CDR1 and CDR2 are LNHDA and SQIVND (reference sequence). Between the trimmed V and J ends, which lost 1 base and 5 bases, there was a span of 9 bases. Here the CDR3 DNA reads TGTGCCAGTAGTATAGGAGGATCTGACGAGCAGTACTTC. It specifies CASSIGGSDEQYF.

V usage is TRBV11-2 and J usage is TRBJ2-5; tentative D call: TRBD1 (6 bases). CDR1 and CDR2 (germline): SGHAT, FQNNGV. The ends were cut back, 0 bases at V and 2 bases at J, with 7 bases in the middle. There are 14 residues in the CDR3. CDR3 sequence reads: CASSLERGQETQYF. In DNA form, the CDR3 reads TGTGCCAGCAGCTTAGAGAGGGGGCAAGAGACCCAGTACTTC.

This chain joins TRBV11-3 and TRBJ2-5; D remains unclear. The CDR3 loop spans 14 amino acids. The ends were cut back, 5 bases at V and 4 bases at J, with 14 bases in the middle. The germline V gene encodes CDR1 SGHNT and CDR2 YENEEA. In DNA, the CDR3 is TGTGCCAGCAGCCCCTCCGGGTTGACAGAGACCCAGTACTTC. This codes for CASSPSGLTETQYF. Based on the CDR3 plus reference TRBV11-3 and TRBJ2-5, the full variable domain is EAGVVQSPRYKIIEKKQPVAFWCNPISGHNTLYWYLQNLGQGPELLIRYENEEAVDDSQLPKDRFSAERLKGVDSTLKIQPAELGDSAVYLCASSPSGLTETQYFGPGTRLLVL.

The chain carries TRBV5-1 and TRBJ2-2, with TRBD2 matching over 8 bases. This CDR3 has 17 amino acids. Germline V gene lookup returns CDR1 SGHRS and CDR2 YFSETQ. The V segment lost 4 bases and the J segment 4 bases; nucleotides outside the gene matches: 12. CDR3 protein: CASSVLTGGRGTGELFF. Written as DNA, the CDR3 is TGCGCCAGCAGCGTGCTCACGGGGGGGCGCGGCACCGGGGAGCTGTTTTTT.

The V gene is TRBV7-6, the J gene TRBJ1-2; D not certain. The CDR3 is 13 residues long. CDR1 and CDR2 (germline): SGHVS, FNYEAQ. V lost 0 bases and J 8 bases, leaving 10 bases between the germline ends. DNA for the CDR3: TGTGCCAGCAGCTTAGCCGGTCAAGAGGGCTACACCTTC. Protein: CASSLAGQEGYTF.

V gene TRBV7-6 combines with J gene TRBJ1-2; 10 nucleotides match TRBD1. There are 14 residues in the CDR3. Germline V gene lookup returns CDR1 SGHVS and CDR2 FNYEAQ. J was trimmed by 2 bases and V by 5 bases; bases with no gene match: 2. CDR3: CASSPGQGNYGYTF. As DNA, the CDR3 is TGTGCCAGCAGCCCGGGACAGGGGAACTATGGCTACACCTTC.

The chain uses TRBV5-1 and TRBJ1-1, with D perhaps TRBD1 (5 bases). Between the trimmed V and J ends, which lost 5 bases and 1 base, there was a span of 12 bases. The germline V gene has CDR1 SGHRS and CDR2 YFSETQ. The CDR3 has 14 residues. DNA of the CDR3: TGCGCCAGCAGGGGGCAGGCGACGAACACTGAAGCTTTCTTT. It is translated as CASRGQATNTEAFF.